These 30 T cell receptor beta chains originate from one sample sequenced in a study of blood T cells in healthy people across ages. Together with a sample-barcoded 5' primer, a J-beta primer mix was included in a second PCR lasting about 6 to 11 cycles. TCRdb re-derived calls from the 5' RACE reads in MiXCR, one entry per CDR3 protein. The sample lists about 2 million distinct CDR3 sequences, approximately 50% occurring once. Sequenced: blood. The receptors here all came from a middle-aged woman in good health.

This chain joins TRBV2 and TRBJ2-5; no clear D gene. The CDR3 runs 17 residues. V lost 4 bases and J 3 bases, leaving 21 bases between the germline ends. Germline loops: CDR1 SNHLY, CDR2 FYNNEI. CDR3 in DNA: TGTGCCAGCAGTGTAGGGCCCGGCTCGTCCTTAAAAGAGACCCAGTACTTC. Translated: CASSVGPGSSLKETQYF.

The chain carries TRBV6-6 and TRBJ1-4; 7 bases agree with TRBD1. The CDR3 extends over 14 amino acids. Germline V CDR1 and CDR2: MNHNY, SVGAGI (reference sequence). The V segment lost 3 bases and the J segment 8 bases; nucleotides outside the gene matches: 6. This chain's CDR3 is CASSYSGGREKLFF. CDR3 in DNA: TGTGCCAGCAGTTATTCAGGGGGGCGGGAAAAACTGTTTTTT.

The CDR3: CASSVQDWPTDTQYF. The CDR3 coding sequence is TGTGCCAGCAGCGTCCAGGACTGGCCCACAGATACGCAGTATTTT. V gene TRBV5-5 combines with J gene TRBJ2-3, with D possibly being TRBD2 (5 bases). V lost 4 bases, J lost 2 bases, and 14 bases lay in between. The CDR3 loop spans 15 amino acids. Germline values: CDR1 SGHKS, CDR2 YYEKEE (reference sequence). The whole variable domain, filled in from reference TRBV5-5 and TRBJ2-3, reads DAGVTQSPTHLIKTRGQQVTLRCSPISGHKSVSWYQQVLGQGPQFIFQYYEKEERGRGNFPDRFSARQFPNYSSELNVNALLLGDSALYLCASSVQDWPTDTQYFGPGTRLTVL.

This clonotype occurred once. The chain combines TRBV11-2 with TRBJ2-5; tentatively, D is TRBD2 (6 bases). The germline V gene encodes CDR1 SGHAT and CDR2 FQNNGV. With 3 bases removed from V and 4 bases from J, the gap between germline ends came to 18 bases. The CDR3 is 16 amino acids. This CDR3 is CASSFSGAPGVETQYF. The CDR3 nucleotides are TGTGCCAGCAGCTTCTCCGGGGCCCCGGGGGTAGAGACCCAGTACTTC.

This clonotype is a singleton in its sample. J is TRBJ2-7 and V is TRBV11-2; D ambiguous. This CDR3 region has 13 residues. Between the trimmed V and J ends, which lost 3 bases and 4 bases, there was a span of 10 bases. From germline, CDR1 is SGHAT and CDR2 FQNNGV. CDR3 nucleotide sequence: TGTGCCAGCAGCTTCAACAGCCCTTACGAGCAGTACTTC. It codes for CASSFNSPYEQYF.

The V call is TRBV15, the J call TRBJ2-4; D is undetermined. With 0 bases removed from V and 13 bases from J, the gap between germline ends came to 13 bases. This CDR3 spans 13 amino acids. Germline CDR1 LNHNV, CDR2 YYDKDF (reference sequence). The CDR3 here is CATSRDIVAEQYF. CDR3 in DNA: TGTGCCACCAGCAGAGATATTGTAGCAGAGCAGTACTTC.

J is TRBJ2-1 and V is TRBV7-2; D gene ambiguous. This CDR3 region has 14 residues. Trimming cost V 0 bases and J 7 bases, with 10 bases left between them. Per germline, CDR1 SGHTA and CDR2 FQGNSA. The CDR3 nucleotides read TGTGCCAGCAGCTTAGCAATCCTAGGGAATGAGCAGTTCTTC. Protein: CASSLAILGNEQFF.

The chain recombines TRBV28 with TRBJ2-6; D is unresolved. From germline, CDR1 is MDHEN and CDR2 SYDVKM. The V end lost 6 bases, the J end lost 0 bases, and 9 bases lay between the germline ends. This CDR3 is 15 amino acids long. The CDR3 region has the DNA TGTGCCAGCAGCGAACCACTCTCTGGGGCCAACGTCCTGACTTTC. As protein: CASSEPLSGANVLTF.

The rearrangement joins TRBV18 to TRBJ2-3; D unclear. This CDR3 region has 13 residues. Germline CDR1 KGHSH, CDR2 LQKENI. V lost 8 bases, J lost 0 bases, and 9 bases lay in between. DNA for the CDR3: TGTGCCAGCCCCTTGGAGAGCACAGATACGCAGTATTTT. Translation: CASPLESTDTQYF. Variable domain in full (rest from reference TRBV18 and TRBJ2-3): NAGVMQNPRHLVRRRGQEARLRCSPMKGHSHVYWYRQLPEEGLKFMVYLQKENIIDESGMPKERFSAEFPKEGPSILRIQQVVRGDSAAYFCASPLESTDTQYFGPGTRLTVL.

J is TRBJ2-1 and V is TRBV24-1, with a tentative D call TRBD2 (5 bases). Germline-derived CDR1 and CDR2 are KGHDR and SFDVKD. The CDR3 is 14 residues long. Trimming left V 9 bases short and J 3 bases short, with 14 bases between. DNA of the CDR3: TGTGCCACCTCTGACGGGATAGACTACAATGAGCAGTTCTTC. This encodes CATSDGIDYNEQFF.

This clonotype was observed a single time. The chain joins TRBV5-1 to TRBJ2-3; 8 nucleotides match TRBD2. CDR3 length: 17 amino acids. V trimming: 2 bases; J trimming: 2 bases; junction bases outside the gene matches: 10. Germline assignment: CDR1 SGHRS and CDR2 YFSETQ. The CDR3 sequence is CASSFGLAPTSTDTQYF. CDR3 DNA: TGCGCCAGCAGCTTCGGACTAGCCCCAACCTCCACAGATACGCAGTATTTT.

There are many counts of this clonotype. The chain joins TRBV20-1 to TRBJ2-7; possibly TRBD1 or TRBD2 for D (5 bases each). V was shortened by 4 bases and J by 7 bases, with 17 bases between the two germline ends. The CDR3 spans 13 residues. Germline CDR1 reads DFQATT; CDR2 reads SNEGSKA (reference sequence). The CDR3 region is CSANRDQRREQYF. The CDR3 DNA reads as TGCAGTGCTAACCGGGACCAACGGAGGGAGCAGTACTTC.

This clonotype was seen only a few times. This chain links TRBV4-3 with TRBJ1-2, with a possible D match to TRBD1 (6 bases). The germline CDR1 and CDR2 sequences are LGHNA and YSLEER. CDR3 length equals 14 residues. Trimming removed 6 bases at V and 2 bases at J, with 13 bases between. CDR3 coding DNA: TGCGCCAGCAGTACAGGACAGACCAACTATGGCTACACCTTC. This sequence encodes CASSTGQTNYGYTF.

This clonotype has ten or more counts. The gene calls are TRBV13 and TRBJ2-5, with TRBD1 identical over 8 bases. The CDR3 is made up of 15 amino acids. Germline CDR1 reads PRHDT; CDR2 reads FYEKMQ (reference sequence). V dropped 5 bases and J dropped 2; count of bases not matched to a gene: 7. The CDR3 loop reads CASSPVRGRQETQYF. DNA of the CDR3: TGTGCCAGCAGCCCCGTCAGGGGGCGACAAGAGACCCAGTACTTC.

The gene calls are TRBV28 and TRBJ2-3; 7 bases are a match to TRBD2. Germline CDR1 is MDHEN and CDR2 is SYDVKM. V was clipped by 8 bases and J by 0 bases; unmatched bases: 5. CDR3 length: 14 amino acids. The CDR3 loop is CASRGELSTDTQYF. The CDR3 bases are TGTGCCAGCCGGGGGGAACTTAGCACAGATACGCAGTATTTT.

The chain links TRBV11-2 to TRBJ2-1, with D unresolved. Germline CDR1 and CDR2: SGHAT and FQNNGV. The CDR3 has 13 amino acids. V was cut by 3 bases and J by 10 bases, with 13 bases left in between. In DNA, the CDR3 is TGTGCCAGCAGCTTGGGGTCCTTTAGAGAGCAGTTCTTC. It translates to CASSLGSFREQFF.

This clonotype was detected only a few times. This sequence joins TRBV7-2 and TRBJ2-4, with 8 bases that match TRBD1. CDR1 is SGHTA, CDR2 FQGNSA, per germline. V shed 1 base and J 2 bases; nucleotides not matched to a gene: 4. The CDR3 runs to 16 residues. The CDR3: CASSLDRGISKNIQYF. The CDR3 DNA reads TGTGCCAGCAGCTTAGACAGGGGGATCTCCAAAAACATTCAGTACTTC.

This clonotype was seen a handful of times. The chain couples TRBV9 to TRBJ2-7; D gene unclear. Trimming left V 4 bases short and J 2 bases short, with 10 bases between. CDR1 and CDR2 (germline): SGDLS, YYNGEE. This CDR3 is built from 13 residues. The CDR3: CASSPRITYEQYF. The DNA for the CDR3 is TGTGCCAGCAGCCCGAGGATTACCTACGAGCAGTACTTC. Full variable domain (remainder filled in from reference TRBV9 and TRBJ2-7): DSGVTQTPKHLITATGQRVTLRCSPRSGDLSVYWYQQSLDQGLQFLIQYYNGEERAKGNILERFSAQQFPDLHSELNLSSLELGDSALYFCASSPRITYEQYFGPGTRLTVT.

J is TRBJ2-6 and V is TRBV14; TRBD1 aligns across 8 bases. There are 17 residues in the CDR3. Germline CDR1 is SGHDN and CDR2 is FVKESK. V lost 2 bases to trimming and J lost 0 bases; unmatched junction nucleotides: 3. The CDR3 is CASSQQGALSGANVLTF. DNA for the CDR3: TGTGCCAGCAGCCAACAGGGGGCCCTCTCTGGGGCCAACGTCCTGACTTTC.

At least ten counts were recorded for this clonotype. The genes are TRBV4-1 and TRBJ2-1; the match to TRBD1 covers 8 bases. The V gene end was trimmed by 0 bases and the J gene end by 0 bases; junction bases not matched to a gene: 7. This CDR3 is built from 18 residues. Looked up from germline, CDR1 is MGHRA and CDR2 is YSYEKL. The CDR3 nucleotides are TGCGCCAGCAGCCAAGATCCGTCCGGACAGGGCTCCTACAATGAGCAGTTCTTC. It codes for CASSQDPSGQGSYNEQFF.

In DNA form, the CDR3 reads TGTGCCAGCACCCAAGGGTGGAGCACAGATACGCAGTATTTT. This translates into CASTQGWSTDTQYF. The chain combines TRBV6-1 with TRBJ2-3; no clear D. Germline CDR1 is MNHNS and CDR2 is SASEGT. V lost 7 bases to trimming and J lost 0 bases, with 11 bases between them. This CDR3 contains 14 residues.

This clonotype was observed a handful of times. J is TRBJ2-1 and V is TRBV5-1; 11 positions match TRBD2. CDR1 and CDR2 from the germline V gene are SGHRS and YFSETQ. Trimming removed 7 bases from V and 7 bases from J; junction bases left unmatched: 13. This CDR3 is built from 16 residues. Here the CDR3 reads CASRVSGGASYNEQFF. Written as DNA, the CDR3 is TGCGCCAGCCGTGTTAGCGGGGGGGCCTCGTATAATGAGCAGTTCTTC.

The rearrangement links TRBV11-3 to TRBJ2-5, with D perhaps given as TRBD1 or TRBD2 (5 bases each). V was cut by 5 bases and J by 11 bases, with 15 bases left in between. The CDR3 has 12 amino acids. CDR1 and CDR2 from the germline V gene are SGHNT and YENEEA. This chain's CDR3 is CASSAGTAEQYF. The CDR3 DNA reads TGTGCCAGCAGCGCTGGGACGGCTGAGCAGTACTTC.

The V gene is TRBV24-1, the J gene TRBJ2-7, with 8 bases fitting TRBD2. The closer fit of TRBJ2-5 to the DNA end suggests the J call may be wrong. Germline CDR1 reads KGHDR; CDR2 reads SFDVKD. The CDR3 extends over 15 amino acids. As DNA, the CDR3 is TGTGCCACCAGTGATTTGGGGACTAGTAGGGAGACCCAGTACTTC. Translation gives CATSDLGTSRETQYF.

This chain uses TRBV6-2 or TRBV6-3 with TRBJ2-6; 8 bases fit TRBD1. V dropped 2 bases and J dropped 2; count of bases not matched to a gene: 8. Germline V gives CDR1 MNHEY, CDR2 SVGEGT. This CDR3 comprises 18 residues. Here the CDR3 reads CASSYRLGQGPGANVLTF. The CDR3 DNA is TGTGCCAGCAGTTACCGTCTTGGACAGGGACCTGGGGCCAACGTCCTGACTTTC.

This clonotype was found a few times. The CDR3 sequence: CSASGGARTDTQYF. DNA of the CDR3: TGCAGTGCTAGCGGGGGGGCCCGCACAGATACGCAGTATTTT. The V gene is TRBV20-1, the J gene TRBJ2-3; 8 bases are shared with TRBD2. The germline CDR1 and CDR2 sequences are DFQATT and SNEGSKA (reference sequence). V trimming: 3 bases; J trimming: 1 base; junction bases outside the gene matches: 3. The CDR3 contains 14 residues.

This chain links TRBV10-3 with TRBJ2-6; D gene unclear. CDR3 size: 13 residues. Per germline, CDR1 ENHRY and CDR2 SYGVKD. Trimming left V 6 bases short and J 1 base short, with 4 bases between. Here the CDR3 reads CAIRGSGANVLTF. The CDR3 region has the DNA TGTGCCATCAGAGGTTCTGGGGCCAACGTCCTGACTTTC.

The J gene is TRBJ2-1, the V gene TRBV12-3 or TRBV12-4, with a tentative D call TRBD1 (6 bases). Trimming removed 6 bases at V and 4 bases at J, with 19 bases between. This CDR3 region has 16 residues. The CDR3 protein is CASRPQGSSRYNEQFF. CDR3 in DNA: TGTGCCAGCAGGCCACAGGGCTCGAGTCGATACAATGAGCAGTTCTTC.

This chain joins TRBV6-5 and TRBJ2-3, with 12 bases lining up with TRBD2. The CDR3 runs to 17 residues. V was clipped by 3 bases and J by 4 bases; unmatched bases: 8. Per the germline V gene, CDR1 is MNHEY and CDR2 is SVGAGI. The CDR3 here is CASSYNILAGGPDTQYF. CDR3 coding DNA: TGTGCCAGCAGTTATAACATACTAGCGGGGGGCCCAGATACGCAGTATTTT.

The gene calls are TRBV6-2 or TRBV6-3 and TRBJ2-3; 12 bases align to TRBD2. CDR3 length: 18 amino acids. After removal of 0 bases from V and 2 bases from J, the junction contained 6 bases not matched to a gene. From germline, CDR1 is MNHEY and CDR2 SVGEGT. The CDR3 DNA sequence: TGTGCCAGCAGTTACTCGCCCGGACTAGCGGGGACCACAGATACGCAGTATTTT. It encodes CASSYSPGLAGTTDTQYF.